The 19 T cell receptor beta chains below come from one sample, sequenced in a study of T cell changes during pregnancy in multiple sclerosis (dated by TCRdb to about 2019). To prepare the library, the immunoSEQ multiplex PCR assay was applied. TCRdb mirrors the immuneACCESS table, restricted to in-frame sequences. Some clones are absent from its copies; in checked studies, under half trace to an unresolved V gene, and the reason for the others is unknown. The sample data list about 48,000 clones, and approximately 92% of these were observed just once. The biggest ten clones account for around 0.91% of the sample. The sequenced sample was CD4+ T cells from peripheral blood mononuclear cells, obtained in the second trimester of pregnancy. The receptors here all came from a female donor in good health, enrolled as a control in a pregnancy study.

The V and J genes are TRBV5-1 and TRBJ2-6; D gene uncertain. The V end was cut by 4 bases, the J end by 0 bases, with 8 bases between. Looked up from germline, CDR1 is SGHRS and CDR2 is YFSETQ. The CDR3 consists of 15 residues. The CDR3 DNA sequence: TGCGCCAGCAGCCCTACAGACTCTGGGGCCAACGTCCTGACTTTC. This sequence encodes CASSPTDSGANVLTF.

The V and J genes are TRBV7-3 and TRBJ2-1; 15 bases are shared with TRBD2. CDR3 length equals 20 residues. V trimming: 4 bases; J trimming: 0 bases; junction bases outside the gene matches: 10. CDR1 is SGHTA, CDR2 FQGTGA, per germline. The CDR3 protein is CASSSMGGTSGRSSYNEQFF. The CDR3 DNA is TGTGCCAGCAGCTCCATGGGGGGGACTAGCGGGAGGTCCTCCTACAATGAGCAGTTCTTC.

This chain joins TRBV29-1 and TRBJ1-3; D is possibly TRBD1 (6 bases). CDR3 length: 13 amino acids. Trimming cost V 6 bases and J 9 bases, with 18 bases left between them. The V gene's germline CDR1 is SQVTM and CDR2 ANQGSEA. The CDR3 is CSVESDRRGTIYF. In DNA form, the CDR3 reads TGCAGCGTCGAATCGGACAGACGTGGCACCATATATTTT.

V gene TRBV27 combines with J gene TRBJ1-2; D may be TRBD1 (6 bases). V was cut by 5 bases and J by 4 bases, with 11 bases left in between. The CDR3 contains 13 residues. CDR1 MNHEY and CDR2 SMNVEV come from the germline V gene (reference sequence). The DNA of the CDR3 is TGTGCCAGCAGTGACCAGGGGCCCTATGGCTACACCTTC. This encodes CASSDQGPYGYTF.

This clone was seen once. The chain combines TRBV7-9 with TRBJ2-1; 8 bases match TRBD2. The CDR3 consists of 16 residues. Losses at the gene ends were 1 base for V and 10 bases for J; bases not matched to a gene: 12. Germline assignment: CDR1 SEHNR and CDR2 FQNEAQ (reference sequence). CDR3 sequence: CASSLVSGSLRGEQFF. The CDR3 coding sequence is TGTGCCAGCAGCTTAGTCAGCGGGAGCCTCCGGGGGGAGCAGTTCTTC.

The chain carries TRBV11-3 and TRBJ1-1; D is uncertain. Germline values: CDR1 SGHNT, CDR2 YENEEA. This CDR3 has 12 amino acids. The V and J ends lost 6 bases and 8 bases respectively, with 13 bases between them. The CDR3 reads CASREGLSEAFF. The DNA for the CDR3 is TGTGCCAGCAGAGAGGGCCTCTCAGAAGCTTTCTTT.

CDR3 DNA sequence: TGTGCCAGCAGTAGCGGGATTAGCTCCTACAATGAGCAGTTCTTC. This encodes CASSSGISSYNEQFF. This sequence joins TRBV4-2 and TRBJ2-1; 8 positions agree with TRBD2. This CDR3 comprises 15 residues. Germline CDR1 reads LGHNA; CDR2 reads YNFKEQ. V was clipped by 6 bases and J by 0 bases; unmatched bases: 4.

The V gene is TRBV5-6, the J gene TRBJ1-1; unclear D gene. This CDR3 region has 14 residues. Trimming took off 8 bases at V and 4 bases at J, with 18 bases between the two ends. Germline-derived CDR1 and CDR2 are SGHDT and YYEEEE. This CDR3 reads CASRRRERGTEAFF. The DNA of the CDR3 is TGTGCCAGTCGCCGAAGAGAGAGAGGCACTGAAGCTTTCTTT.

CDR3 nucleotide sequence: TGCGCCAGCAGCTTGGTGGGTAGCGGCGTCTACAATGAGCAGTTCTTC. Encoded protein: CASSLVGSGVYNEQFF. The chain joins TRBV5-1 to TRBJ2-1; perhaps TRBD2 as D (6 bases). Germline CDR1 and CDR2: SGHRS and YFSETQ. This CDR3 comprises 16 residues. Between the trimmed V and J ends, which lost 0 bases and 3 bases, there was a span of 13 bases.

The V gene is TRBV7-2, the J gene TRBJ2-7, with TRBD1 as a possible D gene (6 bases). The V gene's germline CDR1 is SGHTA and CDR2 FQGNSA. The CDR3 sequence is 17 residues long. Trimming removed 1 base at V and 1 base at J, with 17 bases between. CDR3 amino acids: CASSLGSFLDSSYEQYF. DNA of the CDR3: TGTGCCAGCAGCTTAGGGTCTTTTTTGGACAGTTCCTACGAGCAGTACTTC.

The chain couples TRBV5-4 to TRBJ2-1, with TRBD2 matching 8 bases. The CDR3 runs 14 residues. V lost 6 bases to trimming and J lost 3 bases; unmatched junction nucleotides: 5. Germline V gene lookup returns CDR1 SGHNT and CDR2 YYREEE (reference sequence). The CDR3 DNA is TGTGCCAGCATGAGTAGCGGGGTCTACAATGAGCAGTTCTTC. Its protein product is CASMSSGVYNEQFF.

The chain couples TRBV28 to TRBJ2-7, with D maybe TRBD1 (5 bases). Trimming shortened V by 5 bases and J by 4 bases, and 12 bases separated the two germline ends. Germline V gene lookup returns CDR1 MDHEN and CDR2 SYDVKM. The CDR3 is 13 residues long. CDR3 residues: CASSHRRLYEQYF. CDR3 sequence (DNA): TGTGCCAGCAGTCACAGGAGATTGTACGAGCAGTACTTC.

CDR3 nucleotides: TGTGCCACCAGCAGCGGGACAGGGGGGATCCTAGCCAAAAACATTCAGTACTTC. Its protein product is CATSSGTGGILAKNIQYF. This chain uses TRBV15 with TRBJ2-4; 11 nucleotides align to TRBD1. The V and J ends lost 3 bases and 0 bases, in that order; junction bases with no gene match: 7. CDR1 is LNHNV and CDR2 is YYDKDF in the germline V gene (reference sequence). The CDR3 sequence is 18 residues long.

The V call is TRBV5-1, the J call TRBJ2-3; D is undetermined. This CDR3 is built from 15 residues. Germline CDR1 SGHRS, CDR2 YFSETQ. V lost 4 bases and J 0 bases, leaving 12 bases between the germline ends. The CDR3 spells CASSAHSSSTDTQYF. The DNA for the CDR3 is TGCGCCAGCAGCGCTCACAGCTCTAGCACAGATACGCAGTATTTT.

The rearrangement uses TRBV19 and TRBJ1-1, with D perhaps TRBD1 (5 bases). This CDR3 region has 14 residues. Trimming shortened V by 7 bases and J by 0 bases, and 12 bases separated the two germline ends. Germline-derived CDR1 and CDR2 are LNHDA and SQIVND (reference sequence). The CDR3 region is CASNGGTMNTEAFF. CDR3 DNA sequence: TGTGCCAGTAACGGGGGAACCATGAACACTGAAGCTTTCTTT.

V usage is TRBV7-9 and J usage is TRBJ2-1, with 11 bases that match TRBD2. The ends lost 5 bases at V and 6 bases at J; junction bases unmatched: 12. The germline V gene has CDR1 SEHNR and CDR2 FQNEAQ (reference sequence). There are 17 residues in the CDR3. The CDR3 nucleotides are TGTGCCAGCAGCCCGCGACTAGCGGGAAGCGTTGGCAATGAGCAGTTCTTC. Protein sequence: CASSPRLAGSVGNEQFF.

The chain uses TRBV4-1 and TRBJ1-4; 7 bases agree with TRBD1. Germline CDR1 is MGHRA and CDR2 is YSYEKL. This CDR3 is 15 amino acids long. The junction had 7 bases not matched to a gene; V was cut back by 4 bases and J by 5 bases. The CDR3 DNA reads TGCGCCAGCAGCCCGAAGGGGGGACAGAATGAAAAACTGTTTTTT. Translation: CASSPKGGQNEKLFF.

The chain uses TRBV7-2 and TRBJ1-5; 8 bases are shared with TRBD1. The CDR3 is made up of 17 amino acids. The V and J ends lost 1 base and 2 bases, in that order; junction bases with no gene match: 7. Per germline, CDR1 SGHTA and CDR2 FQGNSA. DNA of the CDR3: TGTGCCAGCAGCTTAGTCGGCACAGGGGGACGCAATCAGCCCCAGCATTTT. The encoded protein is CASSLVGTGGRNQPQHF. The full variable domain, its missing parts supplied by reference TRBV7-2 and TRBJ1-5, is GAGVSQSPSNKVTEKGKDVELRCDPISGHTALYWYRQSLGQGLEFLIYFQGNSAPDKSGLPSDRFSAERTGGSVSTLTIQRTQQEDSAVYLCASSLVGTGGRNQPQHFGDGTRLSIL.

This clone appeared once. V gene TRBV7-2 combines with J gene TRBJ2-1; 14 nucleotides align to TRBD2. This CDR3 contains 15 residues. Germline assignment: CDR1 SGHTA and CDR2 FQGNSA. V dropped 7 bases and J dropped 9; count of bases not matched to a gene: 8. The CDR3, as DNA: TGTGCCAGCACCCAGGGACTAGCGGGAGTGGTTGAGCAGTTCTTC. Protein product: CASTQGLAGVVEQFF.